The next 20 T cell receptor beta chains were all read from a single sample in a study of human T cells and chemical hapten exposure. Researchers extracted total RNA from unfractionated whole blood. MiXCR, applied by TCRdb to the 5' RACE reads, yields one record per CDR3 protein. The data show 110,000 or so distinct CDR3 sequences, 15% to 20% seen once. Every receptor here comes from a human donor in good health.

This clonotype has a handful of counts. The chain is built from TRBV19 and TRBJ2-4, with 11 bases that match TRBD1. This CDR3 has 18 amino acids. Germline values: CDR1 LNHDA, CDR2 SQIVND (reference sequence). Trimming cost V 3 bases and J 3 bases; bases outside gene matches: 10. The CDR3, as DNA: TGTGCCAGTAGTATCCCTCTAGGACAGGGGGCCGGCAAAAACATTCAGTACTTC. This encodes CASSIPLGQGAGKNIQYF.

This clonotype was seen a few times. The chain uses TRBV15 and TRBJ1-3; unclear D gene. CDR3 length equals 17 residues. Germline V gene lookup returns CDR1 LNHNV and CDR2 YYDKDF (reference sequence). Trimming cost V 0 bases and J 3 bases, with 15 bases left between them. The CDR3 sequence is CATSRDLQAGGGNTIYF. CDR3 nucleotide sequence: TGTGCCACCAGCAGAGATCTCCAGGCAGGTGGTGGAAACACCATATATTTT.

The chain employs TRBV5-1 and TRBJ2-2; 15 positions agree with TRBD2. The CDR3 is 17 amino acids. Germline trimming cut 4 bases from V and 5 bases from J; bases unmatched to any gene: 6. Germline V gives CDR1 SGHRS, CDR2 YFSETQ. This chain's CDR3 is CASSRGLAGGGTGELFF. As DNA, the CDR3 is TGCGCCAGCAGCAGGGGACTAGCGGGAGGAGGAACCGGGGAGCTGTTTTTT.

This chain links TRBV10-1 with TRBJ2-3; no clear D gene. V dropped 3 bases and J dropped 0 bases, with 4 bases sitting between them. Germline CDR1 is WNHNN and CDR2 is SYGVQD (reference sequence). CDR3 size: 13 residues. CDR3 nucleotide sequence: TGCGCCAGCAGTGAAGTCAGCACAGATACGCAGTATTTT. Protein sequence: CASSEVSTDTQYF.

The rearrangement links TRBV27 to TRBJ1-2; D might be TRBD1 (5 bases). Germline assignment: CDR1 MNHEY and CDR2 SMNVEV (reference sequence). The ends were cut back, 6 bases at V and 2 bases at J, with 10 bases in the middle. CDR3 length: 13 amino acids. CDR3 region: CASRRGFNYGYTF. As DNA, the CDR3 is TGTGCCAGCAGGAGGGGATTCAACTATGGCTACACCTTC.

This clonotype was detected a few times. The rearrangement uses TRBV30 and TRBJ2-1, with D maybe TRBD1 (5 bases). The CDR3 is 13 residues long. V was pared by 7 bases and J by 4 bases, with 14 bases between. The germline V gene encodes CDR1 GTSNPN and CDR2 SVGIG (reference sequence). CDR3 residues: CASPGQGYNEQFF. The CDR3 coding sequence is TGTGCCTCCCCTGGTCAGGGTTACAATGAGCAGTTCTTC.

The CDR3 loop is CASRAGRGLNTIYF. In nucleotides, the CDR3 is TGTGCCAGCAGAGCAGGAAGGGGACTAAACACCATATATTTT. The rearrangement joins TRBV6-1 to TRBJ1-3; D possibly corresponds to TRBD1 (5 bases). The germline V gene encodes CDR1 MNHNS and CDR2 SASEGT. The CDR3 consists of 14 residues. Trimming shortened V by 6 bases and J by 6 bases, and 15 bases separated the two germline ends.

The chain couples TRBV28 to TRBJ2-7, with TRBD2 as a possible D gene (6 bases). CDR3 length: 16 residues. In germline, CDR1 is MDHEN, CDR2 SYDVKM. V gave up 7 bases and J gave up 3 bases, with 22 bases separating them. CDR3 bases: TGTGCCAGCACCTCCCTCCGAGGCGGAGGGTACTACGAGCAGTACTTC. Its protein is CASTSLRGGGYYEQYF.

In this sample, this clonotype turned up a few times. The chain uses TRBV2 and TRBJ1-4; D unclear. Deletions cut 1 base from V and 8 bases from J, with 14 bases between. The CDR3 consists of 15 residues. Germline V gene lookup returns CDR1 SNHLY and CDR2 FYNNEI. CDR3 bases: TGTGCCAGCAGTGAAGAATTTGGGAGGGAAGAAAAACTGTTTTTT. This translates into CASSEEFGREEKLFF.

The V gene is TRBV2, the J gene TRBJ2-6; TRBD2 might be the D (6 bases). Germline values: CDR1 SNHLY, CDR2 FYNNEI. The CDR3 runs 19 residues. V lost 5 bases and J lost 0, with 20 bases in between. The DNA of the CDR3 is TGTGCCAGCAGTATACATCAAGACGCGGGGCTCTCTGGGGCCAACGTCCTGACTTTC. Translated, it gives CASSIHQDAGLSGANVLTF.

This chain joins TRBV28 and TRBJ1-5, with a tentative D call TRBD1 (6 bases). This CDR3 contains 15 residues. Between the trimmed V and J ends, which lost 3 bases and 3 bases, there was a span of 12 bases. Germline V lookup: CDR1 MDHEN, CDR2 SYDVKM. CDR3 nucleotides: TGTGCCAGCAGTTTCAGGGACACTTTCAATCAGCCCCAGCATTTT. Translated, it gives CASSFRDTFNQPQHF. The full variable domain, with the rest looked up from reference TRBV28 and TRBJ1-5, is DVKVTQSSRYLVKRTGEKVFLECVQDMDHENMFWYRQDPGLGLRLIYFSYDVKMKEKGDIPEGYSVSREKKERFSLILESASTNQTSMYLCASSFRDTFNQPQHFGDGTRLSIL.

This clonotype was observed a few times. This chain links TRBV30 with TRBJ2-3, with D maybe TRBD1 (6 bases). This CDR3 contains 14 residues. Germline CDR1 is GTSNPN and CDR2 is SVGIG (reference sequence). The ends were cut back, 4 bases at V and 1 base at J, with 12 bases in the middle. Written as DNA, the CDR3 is TGTGCCTGGAATGGGGGCTTGGGCACAGATACGCAGTATTTT. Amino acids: CAWNGGLGTDTQYF. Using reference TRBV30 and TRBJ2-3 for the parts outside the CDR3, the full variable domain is SQTIHQWPATLVQPVGSPLSLECTVEGTSNPNLYWYRQAAGRGLQLLFYSVGIGQISSEVPQNLSASRPQDRQFILSSKKLLLSDSGFYLCAWNGGLGTDTQYFGPGTRLTVL.

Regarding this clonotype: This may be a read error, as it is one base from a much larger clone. CDR3 in amino acids: CASSYSQPAEICYEQYF. The CDR3 nucleotides are TGTGCCAGCAGTTACTCTCAGCCCGCGGAGATATGCTACGAGCAGTACTTC. The rearrangement uses TRBV6-5 and TRBJ2-7; no clear D. V was trimmed by 0 bases and J by 3 bases, leaving 18 bases between them. The CDR3 is 17 amino acids. CDR1 MNHEY and CDR2 SVGAGI come from the germline V gene.

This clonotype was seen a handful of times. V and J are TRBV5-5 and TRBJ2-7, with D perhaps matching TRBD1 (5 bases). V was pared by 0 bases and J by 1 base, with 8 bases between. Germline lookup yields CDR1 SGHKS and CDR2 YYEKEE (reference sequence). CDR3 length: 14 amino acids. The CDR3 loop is CASSLERQSYEQYF. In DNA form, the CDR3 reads TGTGCCAGCAGCTTGGAGCGACAGTCCTACGAGCAGTACTTC.

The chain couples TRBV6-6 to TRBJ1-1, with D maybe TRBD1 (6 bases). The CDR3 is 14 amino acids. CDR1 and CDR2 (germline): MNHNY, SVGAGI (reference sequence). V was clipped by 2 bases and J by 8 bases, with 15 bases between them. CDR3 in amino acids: CASSYNRDTIEAFF. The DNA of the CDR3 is TGTGCCAGCAGTTACAATCGGGACACCATAGAAGCTTTCTTT.

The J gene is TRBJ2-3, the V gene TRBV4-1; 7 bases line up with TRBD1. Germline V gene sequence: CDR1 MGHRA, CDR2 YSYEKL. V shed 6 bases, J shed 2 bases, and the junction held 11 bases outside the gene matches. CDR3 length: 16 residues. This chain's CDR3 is CASRREHRGTTDTQYF. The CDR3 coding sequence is TGCGCCAGCAGACGGGAACACAGGGGAACCACAGATACGCAGTATTTT.

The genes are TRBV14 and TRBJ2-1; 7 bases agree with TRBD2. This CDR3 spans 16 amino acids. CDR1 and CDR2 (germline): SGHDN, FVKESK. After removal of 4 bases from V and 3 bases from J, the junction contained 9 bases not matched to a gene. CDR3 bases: TGTGCCAGCAGCCTTCGAGCGGGAATCAACTACAATGAGCAGTTCTTC. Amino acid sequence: CASSLRAGINYNEQFF.

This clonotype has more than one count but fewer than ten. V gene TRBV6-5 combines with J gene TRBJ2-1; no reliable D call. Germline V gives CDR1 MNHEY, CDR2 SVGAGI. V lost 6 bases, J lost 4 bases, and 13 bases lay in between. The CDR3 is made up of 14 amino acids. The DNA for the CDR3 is TGTGCCAGCAGCGGTATAGAACGATACAATGAGCAGTTCTTC. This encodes CASSGIERYNEQFF.

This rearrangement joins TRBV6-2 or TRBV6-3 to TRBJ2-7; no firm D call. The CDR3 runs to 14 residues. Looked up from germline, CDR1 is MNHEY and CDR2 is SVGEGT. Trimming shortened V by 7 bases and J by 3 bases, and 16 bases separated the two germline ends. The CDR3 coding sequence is TGTGCCAGCAACACCGGCCTGGATAGCTACGAGCAGTACTTC. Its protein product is CASNTGLDSYEQYF.

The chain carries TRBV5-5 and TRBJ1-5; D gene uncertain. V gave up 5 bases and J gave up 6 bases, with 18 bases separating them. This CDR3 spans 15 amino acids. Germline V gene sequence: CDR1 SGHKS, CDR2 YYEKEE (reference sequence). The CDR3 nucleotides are TGTGCCAGCAGTTTGATTCCGGGGTCGACTCAGCCCCAGCATTTT. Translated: CASSLIPGSTQPQHF.